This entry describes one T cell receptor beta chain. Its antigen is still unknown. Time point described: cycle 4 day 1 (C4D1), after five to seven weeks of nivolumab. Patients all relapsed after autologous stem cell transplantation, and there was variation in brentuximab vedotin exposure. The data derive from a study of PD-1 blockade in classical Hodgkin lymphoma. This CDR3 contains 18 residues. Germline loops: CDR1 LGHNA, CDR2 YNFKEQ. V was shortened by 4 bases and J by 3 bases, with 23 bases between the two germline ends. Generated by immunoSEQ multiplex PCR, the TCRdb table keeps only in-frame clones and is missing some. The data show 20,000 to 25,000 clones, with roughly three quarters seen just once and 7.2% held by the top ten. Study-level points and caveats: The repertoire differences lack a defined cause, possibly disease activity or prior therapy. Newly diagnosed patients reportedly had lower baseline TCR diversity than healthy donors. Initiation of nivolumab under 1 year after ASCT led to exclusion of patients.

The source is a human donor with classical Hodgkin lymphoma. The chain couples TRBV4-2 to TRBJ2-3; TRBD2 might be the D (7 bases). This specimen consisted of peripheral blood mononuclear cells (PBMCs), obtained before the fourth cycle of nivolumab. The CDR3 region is CASSLLTSSGGATDTQYF. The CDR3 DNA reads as TGTGCCAGCAGCCTTCTTACCTCTTCTGGGGGGGCGACAGATACGCAGTATTTT.